These 15 T cell receptor beta chains were all obtained from the same sample, sequenced in a study of T-cell memory formation after mild COVID-19 (TCRdb year 2021). To prepare the library, 5' RACE was applied. The data were produced on an Illumina NovaSeq 6000. TCRdb itself trimmed the public reads at Q25 with fastp, ran MiXCR and retained productive beta chains. Rows with one shared CDR3 protein collapse into an entry with the most common genes and DNA. A total of hundreds of thousands of distinct CDR3 sequences appear in this sample, 20% to 25% of them only once. Around 9% of the sample belongs to the ten largest clones. The specimen sequenced was PBMCs or a T cell subset sorted from them (not recorded which). These receptors all stem from an adult woman who had mild COVID-19 (a few samples of this study predate the infection). The sample titles of this study are shuffled in the database, so cell type and time point are left out; the donor was told from shared clones.

This chain uses TRBV29-1 with TRBJ2-1; TRBD1 matches 9 bases. There are 15 residues in the CDR3. V was pared by 6 bases and J by 1 base, with 7 bases of the junction left unmatched. The germline V gene encodes CDR1 SQVTM and CDR2 ANQGSEA. The CDR3 DNA sequence: TGCAGCGTAGCTTCCGGGACAGGGTCCTACAATGAGCAGTTCTTC. This codes for CSVASGTGSYNEQFF.

In its sample, this clonotype was seen a few times. V and J are TRBV27 and TRBJ2-3; D is uncertain. The germline CDR1 and CDR2 sequences are MNHEY and SMNVEV (reference sequence). The CDR3 runs 13 residues. V was shortened by 4 bases and J by 3 bases, with 8 bases between the two germline ends. The CDR3 sequence is CASSYTRTDTQYF. The CDR3 DNA is TGTGCCAGCAGTTACACCCGTACAGATACGCAGTATTTT.

This clonotype occurred a few times. This chain links TRBV6-5 with TRBJ2-2; 10 bases line up with TRBD1. The CDR3 runs to 16 residues. J lost 7 bases, V lost 0 bases, and 5 bases had no gene match. CDR1 is MNHEY, CDR2 SVGAGI, per germline. The CDR3 here is CASSYSGTGAFGELFF. CDR3 sequence (DNA): TGTGCCAGCAGTTACTCCGGGACAGGGGCCTTCGGGGAGCTGTTTTTT.

The V and J genes are TRBV20-1 and TRBJ1-2; D may be TRBD1 (6 bases). Per germline, CDR1 DFQATT and CDR2 SNEGSKA (reference sequence). There are 17 residues in the CDR3. V was pared by 2 bases and J by 4 bases, with 23 bases between. Here the CDR3 reads CSARPTGARQAAYGYTF. The CDR3 DNA follows: TGCAGTGCTAGACCAACGGGGGCTAGACAGGCGGCCTATGGCTACACCTTC.

The rearrangement links TRBV5-1 to TRBJ2-1, with D perhaps matching TRBD1 or TRBD2 (6 bases each). This CDR3 comprises 15 residues. Looked up from germline, CDR1 is SGHRS and CDR2 is YFSETQ. V lost 3 bases to trimming and J lost 5 bases, with 15 bases between them. The CDR3 loop is CASSSDQGGNNEQFF. The CDR3 DNA reads as TGCGCCAGCAGCTCCGATCAAGGGGGGAACAATGAGCAGTTCTTC.

The genes are TRBV12-3 or TRBV12-4 and TRBJ1-1; D is ambiguous. The ends were cut back, 6 bases at V and 2 bases at J, with 13 bases in the middle. The CDR3 covers 14 residues. CDR3 region: CASSIGNLNTEAFF. The CDR3 region has the DNA TGTGCCAGCAGCATCGGAAACCTTAACACTGAAGCTTTCTTT.

This clonotype was found a few times. V and J are TRBV5-8 and TRBJ2-3; D may be TRBD1 (5 bases). Germline lookup yields CDR1 SGHTS and CDR2 YDEGEE. V was shortened by 3 bases and J by 3 bases, with 14 bases between the two germline ends. The CDR3 consists of 15 residues. The CDR3, as DNA: TGTGCCAGCAGCTCCAGGGTGGTTAGGACAGATACGCAGTATTTT. Translated: CASSSRVVRTDTQYF.

The genes are TRBV20-1 and TRBJ2-7, with TRBD2 as a possible D gene (6 bases). CDR3 length equals 14 residues. V was cut by 3 bases and J by 3 bases, with 15 bases left in between. Germline lookup yields CDR1 DFQATT and CDR2 SNEGSKA (reference sequence). CDR3 in DNA: TGCAGTGCTAGGGACACTAGCAACAGCTACGAGCAGTACTTC. Its translation: CSARDTSNSYEQYF.

This clonotype was seen just once. The chain uses TRBV6-5 and TRBJ1-5; perhaps TRBD1 as D (6 bases). CDR3 length equals 14 residues. The V gene's germline CDR1 is MNHEY and CDR2 SVGAGI. V shed 6 bases and J shed 3 bases, with 12 bases lying between them. The CDR3 DNA follows: TGTGCCAGCAGCGGCAGGGGCTTCAATCAGCCCCAGCATTTT. Its protein product is CASSGRGFNQPQHF.

The chain links TRBV7-2 to TRBJ1-1; D gene unclear. Trimming took off 5 bases at V and 1 base at J, with 14 bases between the two ends. The CDR3 totals 15 residues. CDR1 and CDR2 from the germline V gene are SGHTA and FQGNSA. CDR3 bases: TGTGCCAGCAGCCATCATTGGACGGGGAACACTGAAGCTTTCTTT. Amino acids: CASSHHWTGNTEAFF.

This rearrangement joins TRBV24-1 to TRBJ1-1; D is possibly TRBD1 (5 bases). Trimming removed 9 bases from V and 1 base from J, with 11 bases in between. CDR1 and CDR2 from the germline V gene are KGHDR and SFDVKD. CDR3 size: 13 residues. The CDR3, as DNA: TGTGCCACCCGCATGGGGGGGAACACTGAAGCTTTCTTT. This translates into CATRMGGNTEAFF.

This clonotype showed up just a few times. V gene TRBV20-1 combines with J gene TRBJ2-7, with 13 bases aligning to TRBD2. The J segment lost 4 bases and the V segment lost 5 bases, leaving 8 bases of the junction unmatched. CDR1 and CDR2 from the germline V gene are DFQATT and SNEGSKA (reference sequence). This CDR3 contains 15 residues. This CDR3 is CSAATSGRVPYEQYF. In DNA, the CDR3 is TGCAGTGCTGCTACTAGCGGGAGGGTCCCATACGAGCAGTACTTC.

The genes are TRBV24-1 and TRBJ2-1; 9 nucleotides agree with TRBD1. The CDR3 runs 16 residues. V shed 4 bases and J 2 bases; nucleotides not matched to a gene: 5. CDR1 and CDR2 from the germline V gene are KGHDR and SFDVKD. Written as DNA, the CDR3 is TGTGCCACCAGTGAACCCGGGACAGGGACCTACAATGAGCAGTTCTTC. This codes for CATSEPGTGTYNEQFF.

J is TRBJ2-7 and V is TRBV3-1; D is possibly TRBD2 (5 bases). The germline V gene has CDR1 LGHDT and CDR2 YNNKEL (reference sequence). The CDR3 loop spans 12 amino acids. V gave up 6 bases and J gave up 6 bases, with 12 bases separating them. The CDR3 loop is CASSDIRGEQYF. In DNA, the CDR3 is TGTGCCAGCAGTGATATACGGGGCGAGCAGTACTTC.

The chain combines TRBV4-1 with TRBJ2-7, with D uncertain. Trimming took off 0 bases at V and 2 bases at J, with 11 bases between the two ends. The CDR3 runs to 15 residues. Per germline, CDR1 MGHRA and CDR2 YSYEKL. The CDR3 DNA follows: TGCGCCAGCAGCCAAGATCTTAACACGCCCTACGAGCAGTACTTC. It yields the protein CASSQDLNTPYEQYF.